This TCR beta chain was documented in a study of T cell responses to AZD1222 COVID-19 vaccine. Comment on this clone: Its matching antigen is unknown.

Study observations and caveats: Spike-spanning, vaccine-associated CD4 TCRs were dominant at 160-218 and 743-854. Once two AZD1222 doses were given, Spike-specific TCR breadth and depth went up. Females outnumbered males among donors, who were mostly white British; clonal diversity was possibly underestimated. Sampled repertoires all dated from after the peak T cell response.

TCRdb keeps only in-frame clones here, not all; method: immunoSEQ multiplex PCR. The repertoire holds 150,000 or so clones, approximately 94% seen once, with 7.5% to 9.5% in the top ten. The TCR sequence derives from an adult in good health. This specimen consisted of peripheral blood, obtained on day 0 of AZD1222 vaccination.

CDR3 residues: CASRRSGVGPYNEQFF. CDR3 DNA: TGCGCCAGCAGAAGAAGTGGAGTTGGGCCCTACAATGAGCAGTTCTTC. V is TRBV5-1 and J is TRBJ2-1; D is undetermined. V dropped 5 bases and J dropped 2 bases, with 17 bases sitting between them. CDR3 length: 16 amino acids. In germline, CDR1 is SGHRS, CDR2 YFSETQ.